These 10 T cell receptor beta chains originate from one sample sequenced in a study of regulatory T cells in long-lasting Graves disease. Construction of TCR beta libraries relied on iRepertoire HTBI primers and on Arm-PCR targeting CDR3 regions. Each CDR3 protein gets one entry after TCRdb re-called the multiplex PCR reads with MiXCR. This sample carries about 240,000 distinct CDR3 sequences, roughly 21% of them seen once, and the ten largest clones take approximately 15%. The time point here: newly diagnosed GD, antithyroid drugs for less than 3 months. Construction of the TCR library relied on RNA isolated from PBMCs. The sample consisted of peripheral blood mononuclear cells (PBMCs), taken at new diagnosis, from a patient treated with antithyroid drugs. Every receptor here comes from a female donor with Graves disease.

Notes on this clonotype: Since a much larger clone is just one base distant, this may be a read error. V is TRBV12-3 or TRBV12-4 and J is TRBJ1-1; D unclear. The CDR3 has 13 amino acids. V lost 6 bases, J lost 3 bases, and 11 bases lay in between. CDR3 DNA: TGTGCCAGCAGCATAGACGGGGACACTGAAGCTTTCTTT. This codes for CASSIDGDTEAFF.

The sample holds many counts of this clonotype. V and J are TRBV7-8 and TRBJ2-7, with 7 bases lining up with TRBD2. This CDR3 is built from 15 residues. The ends lost 3 bases at V and 2 bases at J; junction bases unmatched: 7. Germline assignment: CDR1 SGHVS and CDR2 FQNEAQ. CDR3 loop: CASSFGSGGPYEQYF. The CDR3, as DNA: TGTGCCAGCAGCTTCGGGTCGGGAGGTCCCTACGAGCAGTACTTC. The full variable domain, completed using reference TRBV7-8 and TRBJ2-7, is GAGVSQSPRYKVAKRGQDVALRCDPISGHVSLFWYQQALGQGPEFLTYFQNEAQLDKSGLPSDRFFAERPEGSVSTLKIQRTQQEDSAVYLCASSFGSGGPYEQYFGPGTRLTVT.

This clonotype occurred many times. The J gene is TRBJ2-1, the V gene TRBV15; D gene uncertain. The V gene lost 4 bases and the J gene lost 9 bases, with 16 bases spanning the gap. The CDR3 has 14 residues. Germline CDR1 reads LNHNV; CDR2 reads YYDKDF (reference sequence). CDR3 nucleotide sequence: TGTGCCACCAGCATACCAGAGGCCTTTAGTGAGCAGTTCTTC. Amino acid sequence: CATSIPEAFSEQFF.

This clonotype has a count of ten or more. The J gene is TRBJ1-2, the V gene TRBV5-6, with D possibly TRBD1 on 5 matching bases. The germline V gene encodes CDR1 SGHDT and CDR2 YYEEEE. Trimming removed 5 bases at V and 3 bases at J, with 17 bases between. The CDR3 length is 15 residues. The chain's CDR3 is CASRLGLGGDYGYTF. As DNA, the CDR3 is TGTGCCAGCAGGCTAGGACTTGGGGGGGACTATGGCTACACCTTC.

The table lists this clonotype with many counts. V gene TRBV27 combines with J gene TRBJ2-1; 7 positions agree with TRBD2. The germline CDR1 and CDR2 sequences are MNHEY and SMNVEV (reference sequence). Losses at the gene ends were 3 bases for V and 8 bases for J; bases not matched to a gene: 10. The CDR3 is made up of 15 amino acids. CDR3 residues: CASSFVTSRPHEQFF. The CDR3 DNA reads as TGTGCCAGCAGTTTTGTGACTAGCCGGCCCCATGAGCAGTTCTTC.

This chain uses TRBV20-1 with TRBJ2-7, with 7 bases aligning to TRBD1. This CDR3 has 14 amino acids. Germline CDR1 and CDR2: DFQATT and SNEGSKA (reference sequence). The V segment lost 0 bases and the J segment 2 bases; nucleotides outside the gene matches: 4. In DNA, the CDR3 is TGCAGTGCTAGAGATAAGGACAGGACCTACGAGCAGTACTTC. Translating it yields CSARDKDRTYEQYF.

J is TRBJ2-3 and V is TRBV13; 10 bases match TRBD2. Germline CDR1 and CDR2: PRHDT and FYEKMQ (reference sequence). This CDR3 has 20 residues. Trimming took 0 bases from V and 2 from J; bases not matched to a gene: 14. The CDR3 DNA follows: TGTGCCAGCAGCTTAGGAGGGGAGGCTAGCGGGGGACTTTCCACAGATACGCAGTATTTT. The encoded protein is CASSLGGEASGGLSTDTQYF. Looking up the rest from reference TRBV13 and TRBJ2-3 gives the full variable domain: AAGVIQSPRHLIKEKRETATLKCYPIPRHDTVYWYQQGPGQDPQFLISFYEKMQSDKGSIPDRFSAQQFSDYHSELNMSSLELGDSALYFCASSLGGEASGGLSTDTQYFGPGTRLTVL.

Sample share makes this clonotype medium-sized. This chain uses TRBV6-1 with TRBJ1-2; 9 bases are shared with TRBD1. The V segment lost 7 bases and the J segment 7 bases; nucleotides outside the gene matches: 10. The CDR3 spans 14 residues. Germline-derived CDR1 and CDR2 are MNHNS and SASEGT. CDR3 loop: CASTPDRGMLGYTF. For the CDR3, the DNA is TGTGCCAGCACCCCGGACAGGGGAATGCTTGGCTACACCTTC.

This clonotype occurred many times. The V and J genes are TRBV4-2 and TRBJ1-1; 10 bases align to TRBD1. V lost 1 base to trimming and J lost 6 bases; unmatched junction nucleotides: 8. The CDR3 is 16 residues long. The germline CDR1 and CDR2 sequences are LGHNA and YNFKEQ. CDR3 DNA sequence: TGTGCCAGCAGCCAAGCTTATGGGACAGGGGACGCTGAAGCTTTCTTT. Amino acids: CASSQAYGTGDAEAFF.

This clonotype was detected ten times or more. V gene TRBV7-3 combines with J gene TRBJ2-7, with D uncertain. V lost 4 bases to trimming and J lost 3 bases, with 1 base between them. This CDR3 contains 10 residues. Germline CDR1 SGHTA, CDR2 FQGTGA. The CDR3 loop is CASSYYEQYF. Here the CDR3 DNA reads TGTGCCAGCAGCTACTACGAGCAGTACTTC. The whole variable domain, remainder taken from reference TRBV7-3 and TRBJ2-7, is GAGVSQTPSNKVTEKGKYVELRCDPISGHTALYWYRQSLGQGPEFLIYFQGTGAADDSGLPNDRFFAVRPEGSVSTLKIQRTERGDSAVYLCASSYYEQYFGPGTRLTVT.